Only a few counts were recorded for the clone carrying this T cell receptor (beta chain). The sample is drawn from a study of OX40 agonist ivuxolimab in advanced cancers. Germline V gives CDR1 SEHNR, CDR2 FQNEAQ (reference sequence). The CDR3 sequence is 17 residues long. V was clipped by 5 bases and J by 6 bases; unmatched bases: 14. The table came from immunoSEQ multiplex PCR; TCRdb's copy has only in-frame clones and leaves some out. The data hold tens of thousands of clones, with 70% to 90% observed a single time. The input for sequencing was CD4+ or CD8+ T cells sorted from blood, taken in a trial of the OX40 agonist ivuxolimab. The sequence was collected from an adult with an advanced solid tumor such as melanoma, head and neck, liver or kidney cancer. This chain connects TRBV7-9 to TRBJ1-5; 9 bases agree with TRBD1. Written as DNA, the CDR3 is TGTGCCAGCAGCCGAACTGCCGGGACAGGGAGGATTCAGCCCCAGCATTTT. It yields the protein CASSRTAGTGRIQPQHF. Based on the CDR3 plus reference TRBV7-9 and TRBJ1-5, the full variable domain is DTGVSQNPRHKITKRGQNVTFRCDPISEHNRLYWYRQTLGQGPEFLTYFQNEAQLEKSRLLSDRFSAERPKGSFSTLEIQRTEQGDSAMYLCASSRTAGTGRIQPQHFGDGTRLSIL.